What follows describes a single T cell receptor beta chain. Time point reported: baseline, week 1 (first vaccination visit). Regarding treatment: pre-vaccination baseline after standard-of-care therapy. New WHO grade 3 or 4 astrocytomas that were IDH1-mutant and ATRX-lost occurred in the donors. The CDR3 sequence is 12 residues long. Germline V gene data show CDR1 as SGHRS and CDR2 as YFSETQ. V lost 3 bases, J lost 7 bases, and 2 bases stayed unmatched. Using immunoSEQ multiplex PCR, the repertoire was profiled, and TCRdb retains in-frame clones only, with some absent. The table includes more than 80,000 clones, around four fifths detected once. These data belong to a study of a mutant IDH1 vaccine in newly diagnosed glioma. At the level of the study: Former treatment meant radiotherapy, temozolomide, or both; the majority had gotten both.

The sequence was obtained from a woman aged 45-59 years with glioma. The source material was PBMCs, sampled from a glioma patient treated with radiotherapy, temozolomide or both. This sequence joins TRBV5-1 and TRBJ2-7; TRBD2 matches at 9 bases. The CDR3 protein is CASSSRGGEQYF. CDR3 in DNA: TGCGCCAGCAGCTCGCGGGGGGGAGAGCAGTACTTC.